One and the same sample provided the 22 T cell receptor beta chains below, sequenced in a study of blood T cells in healthy people across ages. The use of a sample-barcoded 5' primer and a J-beta primer mix characterized a second PCR of about 6 to 12 cycles. One entry per CDR3 protein, called by TCRdb with MiXCR from the 5' RACE reads. The sample carries roughly 1.5 million distinct CDR3 sequences, approximately 43% recorded once. Sequenced: blood. The source of these receptors is a woman between 18 and 29 years old in good health.

J is TRBJ2-3 and V is TRBV12-3 or TRBV12-4; 12 positions match TRBD2. This CDR3 comprises 16 residues. Trimming at V came to 5 bases and at J to 2 bases, leaving 5 bases not matched to a gene. The CDR3 is CASSASGRAITDTQYF. Written as DNA, the CDR3 is TGTGCCAGCAGTGCTAGCGGGAGGGCCATCACAGATACGCAGTATTTT.

The V call is TRBV6-5, the J call TRBJ1-4; D remains ambiguous. CDR3 length equals 15 residues. Trimming cost V 0 bases and J 3 bases, with 8 bases left between them. The germline V gene encodes CDR1 MNHEY and CDR2 SVGAGI. CDR3 sequence reads: CASSYSQLPNEKLFF. The CDR3 nucleotides are TGTGCCAGCAGTTACTCCCAGCTCCCTAATGAAAAACTGTTTTTT.

The V gene is TRBV2, the J gene TRBJ1-1; D call uncertain. CDR3 length equals 17 residues. Looked up from germline, CDR1 is SNHLY and CDR2 is FYNNEI. With 6 bases removed from V and 6 bases from J, the gap between germline ends came to 26 bases. As DNA, the CDR3 is TGTGCCAGCAGGGCCTGGACCGCGGCCATTTTCCCACCTGAAGCTTTCTTT. The encoded protein is CASRAWTAAIFPPEAFF.

This clonotype has just a few counts. The V gene is TRBV29-1, the J gene TRBJ2-1; D remains unclear. V lost 2 bases and J 6 bases, leaving 8 bases between the germline ends. The CDR3 length is 12 residues. The V gene's germline CDR1 is SQVTM and CDR2 ANQGSEA. The CDR3 here is CSVERWANEQFF. The CDR3, as DNA: TGCAGCGTTGAACGGTGGGCCAATGAGCAGTTCTTC.

This clonotype has just a few counts. The CDR3, as DNA: TGCAGCGTTGAAAGGACAGGGAGGGATGGCTACACCTTC. Amino acid sequence: CSVERTGRDGYTF. The chain uses TRBV29-1 and TRBJ1-2, with TRBD1 identical over 8 bases. The CDR3 has 13 amino acids. CDR1 and CDR2 from the germline V gene are SQVTM and ANQGSEA. Trimming removed 2 bases from V and 6 bases from J; junction bases left unmatched: 5.

Only one count was recorded for this clonotype. The rearrangement uses TRBV20-1 and TRBJ1-1; D ambiguous. Germline V gene data show CDR1 as DFQATT and CDR2 as SNEGSKA (reference sequence). The CDR3 loop spans 11 amino acids. Trimming removed 0 bases at V and 10 bases at J, with 9 bases between. The CDR3 DNA sequence: TGCAGTGCTAGAGAGGACTCTGGAGCTTTCTTT. This translates into CSAREDSGAFF.

This clonotype was observed a handful of times. V and J are TRBV6-2 or TRBV6-3 and TRBJ1-4, with 8 nucleotides matching TRBD1. Germline V lookup: CDR1 MNHEY, CDR2 SVGEGT. The V segment lost 4 bases and the J segment 8 bases; nucleotides outside the gene matches: 12. The CDR3 sequence is 16 residues long. DNA of the CDR3: TGTGCCAGCAGTTCCGTGACCGGGACAGGAAGGGAAAAACTGTTTTTT. Amino acid sequence: CASSSVTGTGREKLFF.

This chain uses TRBV7-9 with TRBJ1-1; D is unresolved. V lost 5 bases and J 3 bases, leaving 16 bases between the germline ends. The germline V gene encodes CDR1 SEHNR and CDR2 FQNEAQ (reference sequence). The CDR3 is 15 amino acids. CDR3 DNA: TGTGCCAGCAGCGCGGGGTGGGGTTTATACACTGAAGCTTTCTTT. It is translated as CASSAGWGLYTEAFF.

J is TRBJ2-6 and V is TRBV28, with 7 bases matching TRBD1. Germline CDR1 reads MDHEN; CDR2 reads SYDVKM. This CDR3 contains 16 residues. V was pared by 2 bases and J by 0 bases, with 1 base of the junction left unmatched. CDR3 in DNA: TGTGCCAGCAGTTTAGCAGGGGGCTCTGGGGCCAACGTCCTGACTTTC. Protein: CASSLAGGSGANVLTF.

This clonotype was observed a few times. The gene calls are TRBV4-3 and TRBJ1-1; D unresolved. Germline CDR1 reads LGHNA; CDR2 reads YSLEER. V gave up 0 bases and J gave up 11 bases, with 16 bases separating them. There are 14 residues in the CDR3. Written as DNA, the CDR3 is TGCGCCAGCAGCCAAGATCTAGCTGCGGTATACGCTTTCTTT. It encodes CASSQDLAAVYAFF.

This chain joins TRBV7-9 and TRBJ2-3; D remains ambiguous. Germline loops: CDR1 SEHNR, CDR2 FQNEAQ (reference sequence). V was pared by 5 bases and J by 10 bases, with 13 bases between. The CDR3 runs to 12 residues. CDR3 residues: CASSLDQLAQYF. The CDR3 nucleotides read TGTGCCAGCAGCCTAGATCAGTTGGCGCAGTATTTT.

There are a few counts of this clonotype. The CDR3 region is CASSPRQGANNEQFF. The CDR3 nucleotides read TGTGCCAGCAGCCCAAGACAGGGGGCTAACAATGAGCAGTTCTTC. The V gene is TRBV7-2, the J gene TRBJ2-1; TRBD1 agrees at 10 bases. Germline lookup yields CDR1 SGHTA and CDR2 FQGNSA. CDR3 length: 15 residues. J gave up 5 bases and V 5 bases, and 6 bases lay outside the gene matches.

This chain links TRBV12-3 or TRBV12-4 with TRBJ2-5; 9 bases align to TRBD2. The CDR3 has 15 residues. Germline trimming cut 6 bases from V and 11 bases from J; bases unmatched to any gene: 16. This CDR3 is CASRNRLAAYNEQYF. The CDR3 DNA reads TGTGCCAGCAGAAACCGACTAGCGGCCTACAATGAGCAGTACTTC.

This clonotype was seen more than once but under ten times. The CDR3 sequence is CASSYARSNTGELFF. The CDR3 coding sequence is TGTGCCAGCAGTTATGCCCGCTCGAACACCGGGGAGCTGTTTTTT. The chain uses TRBV6-5 and TRBJ2-2; D unresolved. The CDR3 runs to 15 residues. CDR1 is MNHEY and CDR2 is SVGAGI in the germline V gene. Deletions cut 3 bases from V and 0 bases from J, with 8 bases between.

This clonotype turned up a few times. The V gene is TRBV20-1, the J gene TRBJ2-3; unclear D gene. Per the germline V gene, CDR1 is DFQATT and CDR2 is SNEGSKA (reference sequence). V gave up 7 bases and J gave up 1 base, with 12 bases separating them. The CDR3 is made up of 13 amino acids. CDR3 region: CSVSTTRTDTQYF. In DNA form, the CDR3 reads TGCAGTGTTTCGACCACCCGCACAGATACGCAGTATTTT.

This clonotype was seen only a few times. The rearrangement joins TRBV6-2 or TRBV6-3 to TRBJ2-5; TRBD2 matches 7 bases. Per the germline V gene, CDR1 is MNHEY and CDR2 is SVGEGT. This CDR3 region has 15 residues. The trim removed 2 bases at V and 5 bases at J, leaving 8 bases unmatched. The CDR3, as DNA: TGTGCCAGCAGTTACGGGGGGACTACGAGGGAGACCCAGTACTTC. It is translated as CASSYGGTTRETQYF.

This clonotype came up a few times. The chain joins TRBV27 to TRBJ2-7; 10 bases line up with TRBD2. V lost 6 bases to trimming and J lost 6 bases; unmatched junction nucleotides: 11. The CDR3 loop spans 15 amino acids. Germline CDR1 reads MNHEY; CDR2 reads SMNVEV (reference sequence). This CDR3 is CASSWGTSASGEQYF. The CDR3 region has the DNA TGTGCCAGCAGCTGGGGGACTAGCGCATCGGGCGAGCAGTACTTC.

V is TRBV7-2 and J is TRBJ2-3, with D perhaps matching TRBD1 (6 bases). In germline, CDR1 is SGHTA, CDR2 FQGNSA. Trimming cost V 4 bases and J 4 bases, with 21 bases left between them. CDR3 length equals 17 residues. The CDR3 sequence: CASSYLGQGSMADTQYF. The CDR3 nucleotides read TGTGCCAGCAGCTATTTAGGTCAGGGGAGTATGGCAGATACGCAGTATTTT.

The CDR3 loop is CSARAGGRPDTQYF. The CDR3 DNA sequence: TGCAGTGCTAGAGCTGGCGGGAGGCCAGATACGCAGTATTTT. This rearrangement joins TRBV20-1 to TRBJ2-3, with 8 positions matching TRBD2. Germline V CDR1 and CDR2: DFQATT, SNEGSKA (reference sequence). CDR3 length: 14 amino acids. After removal of 1 base from V and 4 bases from J, the junction contained 4 bases not matched to a gene.

This clonotype was recorded only once. The rearrangement uses TRBV4-1 and TRBJ2-3, with TRBD1 matching 9 bases. V gave up 4 bases and J gave up 1 base; unmatched junction bases: 6. Germline lookup yields CDR1 MGHRA and CDR2 YSYEKL. There are 16 residues in the CDR3. CDR3 protein: CASSRTGVEGTDTQYF. CDR3 bases: TGCGCCAGCAGCCGGACAGGGGTAGAAGGCACAGATACGCAGTATTTT.

This clonotype has just one count. The chain carries TRBV15 and TRBJ2-1, with D possibly TRBD2 on 5 matching bases. The CDR3 extends over 16 amino acids. The V end was cut by 3 bases, the J end by 2 bases, with 14 bases between. Germline V gene lookup returns CDR1 LNHNV and CDR2 YYDKDF (reference sequence). CDR3 sequence: CATSSPLDGTYNEQFF. CDR3 in DNA: TGTGCCACCAGCAGTCCCTTGGACGGGACCTACAATGAGCAGTTCTTC.

This clonotype was observed a few times. This chain connects TRBV29-1 to TRBJ2-5; 8 bases fit TRBD1. CDR1 SQVTM and CDR2 ANQGSEA come from the germline V gene. V trimming: 7 bases; J trimming: 2 bases; junction bases outside the gene matches: 0. CDR3 length: 11 residues. CDR3 sequence reads: CSGTGQETQYF. The CDR3, as DNA: TGCAGCGGGACAGGGCAAGAGACCCAGTACTTC.